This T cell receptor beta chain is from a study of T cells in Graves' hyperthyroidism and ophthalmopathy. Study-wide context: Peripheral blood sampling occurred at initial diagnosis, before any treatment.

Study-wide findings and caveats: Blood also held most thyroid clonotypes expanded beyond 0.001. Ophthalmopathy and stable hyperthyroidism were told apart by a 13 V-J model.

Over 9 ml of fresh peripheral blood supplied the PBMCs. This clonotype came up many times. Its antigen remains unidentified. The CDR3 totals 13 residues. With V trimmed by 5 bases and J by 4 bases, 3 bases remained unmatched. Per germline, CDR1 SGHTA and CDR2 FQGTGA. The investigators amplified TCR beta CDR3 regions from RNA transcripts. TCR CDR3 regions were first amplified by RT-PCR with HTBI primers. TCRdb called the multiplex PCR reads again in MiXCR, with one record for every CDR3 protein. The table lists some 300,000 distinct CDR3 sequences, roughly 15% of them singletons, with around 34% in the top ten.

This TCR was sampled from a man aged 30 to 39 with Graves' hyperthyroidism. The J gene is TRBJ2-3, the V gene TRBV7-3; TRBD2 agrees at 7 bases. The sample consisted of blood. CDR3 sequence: CASSRGLADTQYF. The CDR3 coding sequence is TGTGCCAGCAGCCGAGGACTAGCAGATACGCAGTATTTT.